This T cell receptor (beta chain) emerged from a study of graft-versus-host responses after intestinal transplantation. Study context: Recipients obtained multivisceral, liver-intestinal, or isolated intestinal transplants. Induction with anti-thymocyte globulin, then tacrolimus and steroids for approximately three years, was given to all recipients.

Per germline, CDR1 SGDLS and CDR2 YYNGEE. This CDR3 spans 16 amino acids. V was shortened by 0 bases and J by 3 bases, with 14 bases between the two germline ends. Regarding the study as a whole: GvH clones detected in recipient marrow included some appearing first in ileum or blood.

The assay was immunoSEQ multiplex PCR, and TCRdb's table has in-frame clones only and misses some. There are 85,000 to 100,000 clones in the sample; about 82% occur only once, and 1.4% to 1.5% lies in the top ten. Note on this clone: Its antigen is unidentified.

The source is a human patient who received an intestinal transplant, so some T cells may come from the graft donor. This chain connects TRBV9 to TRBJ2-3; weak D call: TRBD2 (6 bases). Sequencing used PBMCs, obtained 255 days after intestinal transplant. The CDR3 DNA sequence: TGTGCCAGCAGCGTAGAGGTAGCGGTACGGACAGATACGCAGTATTTT. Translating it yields CASSVEVAVRTDTQYF. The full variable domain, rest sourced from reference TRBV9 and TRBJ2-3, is DSGVTQTPKHLITATGQRVTLRCSPRSGDLSVYWYQQSLDQGLQFLIQYYNGEERAKGNILERFSAQQFPDLHSELNLSSLELGDSALYFCASSVEVAVRTDTQYFGPGTRLTVL.